These 32 T cell receptor beta chains were sequenced from one sample in a study of shared clonotypes between healthy human individuals. Terminally differentiated effector memory CD45RA+ cells were left out of the naive CD8 fraction, which was CD45RO-negative and positively selected for CCR7. Some clones are missing from TCRdb's copy, which holds only in-frame ones; the method was immunoSEQ multiplex PCR. The top ten clones hold about 1.1% of a sample with more than 2 million clones, about 95% of them seen once. The sequencing sample was made of naive CD8+ T cells sorted from blood. All receptors derive from a man aged 18 to 29 in good health.

The chain links TRBV5-1 to TRBJ1-2, with 7 bases matching TRBD1. Germline CDR1 and CDR2: SGHRS and YFSETQ. This CDR3 has 15 residues. V lost 3 bases and J lost 5; bases outside the gene matches: 10. CDR3 DNA sequence: TGCGCCAGCAGCTCCGAGACAGGGCGGCCTTATGGCTACACCTTC. Its translation: CASSSETGRPYGYTF.

This rearrangement joins TRBV6-6 to TRBJ1-1, with D hard to call. With 4 bases removed from V and 2 bases from J, the gap between germline ends came to 14 bases. The germline V gene encodes CDR1 MNHNY and CDR2 SVGAGI (reference sequence). The CDR3 has 15 amino acids. CDR3 residues: CASSLDRDLNTEAFF. CDR3 nucleotide sequence: TGTGCCAGCAGTTTGGACCGCGACCTTAACACTGAAGCTTTCTTT.

Turning to this clone: Other nucleotide sequences in the sample specify the same CDR3. The rearrangement uses TRBV27 and TRBJ2-7, with TRBD2 identical over 7 bases. This CDR3 has 14 residues. CDR1 and CDR2 from the germline V gene are MNHEY and SMNVEV (reference sequence). Germline trimming cut 2 bases from V and 4 bases from J; bases unmatched to any gene: 5. The CDR3 protein is CASSLTGEGYEQYF. DNA of the CDR3: TGTGCCAGCAGTTTAACCGGGGAGGGGTACGAGCAGTACTTC.

The chain recombines TRBV6-1 with TRBJ2-5; 9 bases line up with TRBD1. The CDR3 is made up of 15 amino acids. The J segment lost 1 base and the V segment lost 5 bases, leaving 5 bases of the junction unmatched. CDR1 is MNHNS and CDR2 is SASEGT in the germline V gene. CDR3 loop: CASSLRTGAQETQYF. CDR3 bases: TGTGCCAGCAGTCTACGGACAGGGGCCCAAGAGACCCAGTACTTC.

This chain links TRBV10-3 with TRBJ1-1, with D uncertain. From germline, CDR1 is ENHRY and CDR2 SYGVKD. Trimming removed 7 bases at V and 3 bases at J, with 6 bases between. CDR3 length: 11 residues. The DNA of the CDR3 is TGTGCCATCACCACGGACACTGAAGCTTTCTTT. It codes for CAITTDTEAFF.

This clone is a singleton in its sample. The gene calls are TRBV25-1 and TRBJ2-1; the match to TRBD2 covers 7 bases. Trimming cost V 2 bases and J 8 bases; bases outside gene matches: 9. This CDR3 spans 15 amino acids. Germline lookup yields CDR1 MGHDK and CDR2 SYGVNS. This chain's CDR3 is CASSERAGVGDEQFF. CDR3 in DNA: TGTGCCAGCAGTGAACGGGCGGGAGTAGGGGATGAGCAGTTCTTC.

In this sample, this clone turned up a few times. Within the sample, other DNA sequences also encode this same CDR3. The V gene is TRBV4-1, the J gene TRBJ2-5; D is unclear. CDR1 and CDR2 from the germline V gene are MGHRA and YSYEKL. The CDR3 is 13 amino acids. The V end was cut by 0 bases, the J end by 3 bases, with 5 bases between. CDR3: CASSQDLEETQYF. CDR3 coding DNA: TGCGCCAGCAGCCAAGATTTAGAAGAGACCCAGTACTTC.

J is TRBJ2-3 and V is TRBV7-9; TRBD1 aligns across 10 bases. The CDR3 sequence is 15 residues long. After removal of 1 base from V and 6 bases from J, the junction contained 4 bases not matched to a gene. Germline CDR1 reads SEHNR; CDR2 reads FQNEAQ (reference sequence). The CDR3, as DNA: TGTGCCAGCAGCTTAGGACAGGGGGCCGAGGATACGCAGTATTTT. Protein sequence: CASSLGQGAEDTQYF.

The chain is built from TRBV7-6 and TRBJ2-7, with 12 nucleotides matching TRBD2. This CDR3 contains 14 residues. Trimming cost V 4 bases and J 6 bases; bases outside gene matches: 4. The germline V gene has CDR1 SGHVS and CDR2 FNYEAQ. CDR3 in amino acids: CASSSGLAGREQYF. CDR3 in DNA: TGTGCCAGCAGCTCCGGACTAGCGGGACGCGAGCAGTACTTC.

The rearrangement joins TRBV9 to TRBJ2-1, with 8 nucleotides matching TRBD2. The junction had 5 bases not matched to a gene; V was cut back by 3 bases and J by 0 bases. CDR3 length: 16 amino acids. The germline gives CDR1 SGDLS, CDR2 YYNGEE. The CDR3 region is CASSGLAQSSYNEQFF. CDR3 coding DNA: TGTGCCAGCAGCGGACTAGCGCAGAGCTCCTACAATGAGCAGTTCTTC.

This rearrangement joins TRBV5-1 to TRBJ1-1; D is undetermined. CDR3 size: 11 residues. The germline V gene has CDR1 SGHRS and CDR2 YFSETQ. The V and J ends lost 5 bases and 7 bases respectively, with 9 bases between them. The CDR3 DNA is TGCGCCAGCAGGGAAGTAGATGAAGCTTTCTTT. Its protein is CASREVDEAFF. Full variable domain (missing parts from reference TRBV5-1 and TRBJ1-1): KAGVTQTPRYLIKTRGQQVTLSCSPISGHRSVSWYQQTPGQGLQFLFEYFSETQRNKGNFPGRFSGRQFSNSRSEMNVSTLELGDSALYLCASREVDEAFFGQGTRLTVV.

The J gene is TRBJ1-1, the V gene TRBV5-4, with D maybe TRBD1 (5 bases). The V end lost 2 bases, the J end lost 10 bases, and 12 bases lay between the germline ends. CDR1 SGHNT and CDR2 YYREEE come from the germline V gene (reference sequence). The CDR3 runs 12 residues. This CDR3 is CASSFGGGGAFF. CDR3 DNA sequence: TGTGCCAGCAGCTTTGGGGGTGGAGGAGCTTTCTTT.

The chain has TRBV4-2 and TRBJ2-1, with D unresolved. The CDR3 sequence is 13 residues long. V was pared by 0 bases and J by 4 bases, with 4 bases between. Germline V gives CDR1 LGHNA, CDR2 YNFKEQ. CDR3 DNA: TGTGCCAGCAGCCAAGATCTATACAATGAGCAGTTCTTC. Protein product: CASSQDLYNEQFF.

V and J are TRBV5-1 and TRBJ1-4; no definite D call. V gave up 0 bases and J gave up 3 bases, with 9 bases separating them. Germline lookup yields CDR1 SGHRS and CDR2 YFSETQ. The CDR3 spans 15 residues. CDR3: CASSLGVTANEKLFF. The DNA for the CDR3 is TGCGCCAGCAGCTTGGGGGTAACGGCTAATGAAAAACTGTTTTTT. The full variable domain, in which reference TRBV5-1 and TRBJ1-4 provide the parts outside the CDR3, is KAGVTQTPRYLIKTRGQQVTLSCSPISGHRSVSWYQQTPGQGLQFLFEYFSETQRNKGNFPGRFSGRQFSNSRSEMNVSTLELGDSALYLCASSLGVTANEKLFFGSGTQLSVL.

This chain uses TRBV30 with TRBJ2-2; 8 bases match TRBD1. CDR3 length equals 14 residues. V shed 3 bases, J shed 2 bases, and the junction held 2 bases outside the gene matches. The germline gives CDR1 GTSNPN, CDR2 SVGIG (reference sequence). This CDR3 is CAWSAGGNTGELFF. As DNA, the CDR3 is TGTGCCTGGAGCGCAGGGGGCAACACCGGGGAGCTGTTTTTT.

The table lists this clone with a count of one. The V call is TRBV11-2, the J call TRBJ2-2; D is perhaps TRBD2 (5 bases). The CDR3 totals 15 residues. Per the germline V gene, CDR1 is SGHAT and CDR2 is FQNNGV. V lost 3 bases and J lost 5, with 13 bases in between. The CDR3 loop is CASSLRPGGTGELFF. The CDR3 bases are TGTGCCAGCAGCTTGAGACCCGGCGGGACCGGGGAGCTGTTTTTT.

In this sample, this clone turned up once. The chain links TRBV28 to TRBJ1-2; 9 positions agree with TRBD1. CDR1 and CDR2 (germline): MDHEN, SYDVKM. The CDR3 totals 14 residues. Trimming took 7 bases from V and 4 from J; bases not matched to a gene: 7. Here the CDR3 DNA reads TGTGCCAGCACTACAGGGGGCTCTGGCTATGGCTACACCTTC. Amino acid sequence: CASTTGGSGYGYTF.

The rearrangement joins TRBV5-6 to TRBJ2-7; D might be TRBD1 (6 bases). This CDR3 has 12 amino acids. The germline V and J ends were trimmed by 4 bases and 5 bases, with 10 bases remaining between them. CDR1 and CDR2 from the germline V gene are SGHDT and YYEEEE. CDR3 residues: CASSPGTNEQYF. The CDR3 coding sequence is TGTGCCAGCAGCCCCGGGACAAACGAGCAGTACTTC.

V usage is TRBV5-4 and J usage is TRBJ2-1, with 8 bases identical to TRBD2. CDR3 length: 13 amino acids. The V gene's germline CDR1 is SGHNT and CDR2 YYREEE (reference sequence). The J segment lost 10 bases and the V segment lost 3 bases, leaving 6 bases of the junction unmatched. CDR3 residues: CASSSSGSGEQFF. CDR3 nucleotides: TGTGCCAGCAGCTCCAGCGGGAGCGGCGAGCAGTTCTTC. Full variable domain (rest looked up from reference TRBV5-4 and TRBJ2-1): ETGVTQSPTHLIKTRGQQVTLRCSSQSGHNTVSWYQQALGQGPQFIFQYYREEENGRGNFPPRFSGLQFPNYSSELNVNALELDDSALYLCASSSSGSGEQFFGPGTRLTVL.

This clone has a single count. One end of the junction varies from germline; a read error may be responsible. The J gene is TRBJ2-7, the V gene TRBV7-9; no definite D call. This CDR3 contains 15 residues. Per germline, CDR1 SEHNR and CDR2 FQNEAQ (reference sequence). The CDR3 DNA sequence: TGTGCCAGCAGCTCCTCACCAGGTAGCAGGAACTCTCGCAACTTC. It translates to CASSSSPGSRNSRNF. Together with reference TRBV7-9 and TRBJ2-7, the CDR3 gives the full variable domain: DTGVSQNPRHKITKRGQNVTFRCDPISEHNRLYWYRQTLGQGPEFLTYFQNEAQLEKSRLLSDRFSAERPKGSFSTLEIQRTEQGDSAMYLCASSSSPGSRNSRNFGPGTRLTVT.

The chain carries TRBV6-5 and TRBJ2-1; weak D call: TRBD1 (6 bases). V shed 0 bases and J shed 15 bases, with 21 bases lying between them. Per the germline V gene, CDR1 is MNHEY and CDR2 is SVGAGI. CDR3 length: 15 amino acids. The DNA of the CDR3 is TGTGCCAGCAGTTACTCGGGCAATTTCTTTCAAGGGGGGTTCTTC. Protein: CASSYSGNFFQGGFF.

This clone was recorded only once. The chain has TRBV18 and TRBJ2-7; TRBD1 agrees at 8 bases. There are 15 residues in the CDR3. In germline, CDR1 is KGHSH, CDR2 LQKENI. V lost 3 bases to trimming and J lost 3 bases; unmatched junction nucleotides: 7. The CDR3 sequence is CASSPPDRADYEQYF. The CDR3 DNA follows: TGTGCCAGCTCACCCCCGGACAGGGCCGACTACGAGCAGTACTTC.

The J gene is TRBJ2-1, the V gene TRBV4-1; the D gene could be TRBD1 or TRBD2 (5 bases each). This CDR3 is 18 amino acids long. V shed 0 bases and J shed 0 bases, with 15 bases lying between them. Germline CDR1 MGHRA, CDR2 YSYEKL. CDR3 DNA sequence: TGCGCCAGCAGCCAAGATCCTGGGTGGGGGAGCTCCTACAATGAGCAGTTCTTC. Its translation is CASSQDPGWGSSYNEQFF.

This chain joins TRBV13 and TRBJ1-1; 9 positions match TRBD1. This CDR3 is 16 amino acids long. Germline values: CDR1 PRHDT, CDR2 FYEKMQ (reference sequence). Trimming at V came to 5 bases and at J to 3 bases, leaving 10 bases not matched to a gene. The CDR3 coding sequence is TGTGCCAGCAGCAACCCTTCCGGGACAGGGCACACTGAAGCTTTCTTT. It encodes CASSNPSGTGHTEAFF.

This rearrangement joins TRBV2 to TRBJ2-1; D is unresolved. V shed 5 bases and J shed 8 bases, with 10 bases lying between them. The germline V gene encodes CDR1 SNHLY and CDR2 FYNNEI. The CDR3 consists of 12 residues. The CDR3 protein is CASSWGLDEQFF. The CDR3 region has the DNA TGTGCCAGCAGTTGGGGTTTGGATGAGCAGTTCTTC.

This chain links TRBV15 with TRBJ2-2, with D hard to call. The CDR3 sequence is 17 residues long. The germline V gene has CDR1 LNHNV and CDR2 YYDKDF (reference sequence). V gave up 0 bases and J gave up 2 bases, with 13 bases separating them. DNA for the CDR3: TGTGCCACCAGCAGAGACAGGACCCGACTCAACACCGGGGAGCTGTTTTTT. It encodes CATSRDRTRLNTGELFF.

The chain couples TRBV27 to TRBJ2-7, with a tentative D call TRBD1 (6 bases). This CDR3 is 16 amino acids long. V was cut by 1 base and J by 3 bases, with 16 bases left in between. The germline gives CDR1 MNHEY, CDR2 SMNVEV (reference sequence). The CDR3 region is CASSLLPQGLDYEQYF. The DNA of the CDR3 is TGTGCCAGCAGTTTATTACCCCAGGGGCTTGACTACGAGCAGTACTTC.

The chain has TRBV19 and TRBJ1-1; D remains unclear. The germline gives CDR1 LNHDA, CDR2 SQIVND (reference sequence). CDR3 size: 16 residues. V gave up 0 bases and J gave up 4 bases, with 15 bases separating them. Here the CDR3 reads CASSIDLWEEGTEAFF. DNA for the CDR3: TGTGCCAGTAGTATAGATCTCTGGGAGGAGGGCACTGAAGCTTTCTTT.

A note on this clone: Other DNA sequences within the sample encode an identical CDR3. The CDR3: CASSYSTGESSYEQYF. The CDR3 coding sequence is TGTGCCAGCAGTTACTCGACGGGAGAGAGTTCCTACGAGCAGTACTTC. The V and J genes are TRBV6-5 and TRBJ2-7; D is perhaps TRBD2 (6 bases). Germline CDR1 is MNHEY and CDR2 is SVGAGI. This CDR3 is 16 amino acids long. The V end lost 0 bases, the J end lost 1 base, and 13 bases lay between the germline ends.

The chain employs TRBV4-3 and TRBJ2-7; no clear D. Per germline, CDR1 LGHNA and CDR2 YSLEER. Trimming cost V 2 bases and J 6 bases, with 20 bases left between them. The CDR3 consists of 16 residues. Here the CDR3 DNA reads TGCGCCAGCAGCCAAAATAGAGAGGAAGGTATCTCCGAGCAGTACTTC. This gives the protein CASSQNREEGISEQYF.

The V call is TRBV5-6, the J call TRBJ2-7; TRBD2 matches at 7 bases. The trim removed 4 bases at V and 6 bases at J, leaving 4 bases unmatched. The CDR3 runs 12 residues. Germline V gene sequence: CDR1 SGHDT, CDR2 YYEEEE. CDR3 sequence: CASSPGGPEQYF. The CDR3 coding sequence is TGTGCCAGCAGCCCGGGGGGACCCGAGCAGTACTTC.

With respect to this clone: This CDR3 is also generated by other DNA sequences in the sample. The V gene is TRBV7-9, the J gene TRBJ2-5, with 7 bases matching TRBD1. V trimming: 4 bases; J trimming: 2 bases; junction bases outside the gene matches: 4. The CDR3 has 14 amino acids. Germline values: CDR1 SEHNR, CDR2 FQNEAQ (reference sequence). CDR3 DNA: TGTGCCAGCAGCTCGTCGACAGGGCAAGAGACCCAGTACTTC. As protein: CASSSSTGQETQYF.